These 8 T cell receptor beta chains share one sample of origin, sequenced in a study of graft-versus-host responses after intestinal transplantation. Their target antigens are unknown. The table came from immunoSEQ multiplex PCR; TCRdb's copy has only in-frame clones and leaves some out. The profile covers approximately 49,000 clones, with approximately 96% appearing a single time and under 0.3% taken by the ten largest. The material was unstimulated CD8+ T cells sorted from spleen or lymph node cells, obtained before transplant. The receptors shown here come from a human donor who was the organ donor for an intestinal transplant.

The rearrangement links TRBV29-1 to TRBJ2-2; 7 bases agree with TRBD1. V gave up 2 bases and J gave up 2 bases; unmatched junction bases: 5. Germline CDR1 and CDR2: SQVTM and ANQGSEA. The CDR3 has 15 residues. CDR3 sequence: CSVERQGHNTGELFF. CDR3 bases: TGCAGCGTTGAACGACAGGGACACAACACCGGGGAGCTGTTTTTT.

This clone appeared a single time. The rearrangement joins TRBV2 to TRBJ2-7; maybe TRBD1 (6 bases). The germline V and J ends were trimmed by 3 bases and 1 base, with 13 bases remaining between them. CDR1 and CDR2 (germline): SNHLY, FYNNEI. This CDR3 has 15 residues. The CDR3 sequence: CASSDSWDTSYEQYF. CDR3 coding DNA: TGTGCCAGCAGTGATTCATGGGACACATCCTACGAGCAGTACTTC.

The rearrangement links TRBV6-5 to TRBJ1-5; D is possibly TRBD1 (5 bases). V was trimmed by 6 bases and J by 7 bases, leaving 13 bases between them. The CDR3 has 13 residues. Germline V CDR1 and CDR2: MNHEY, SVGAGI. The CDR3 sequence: CASSAGPGQPQHF. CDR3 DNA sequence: TGTGCCAGCAGCGCAGGGCCCGGGCAGCCCCAGCATTTT.

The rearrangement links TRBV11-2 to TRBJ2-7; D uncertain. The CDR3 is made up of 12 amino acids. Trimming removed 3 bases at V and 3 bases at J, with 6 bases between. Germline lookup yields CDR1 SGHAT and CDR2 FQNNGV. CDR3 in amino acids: CASSLGYYEQYF. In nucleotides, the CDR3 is TGTGCCAGCAGCTTGGGTTACTACGAGCAGTACTTC.

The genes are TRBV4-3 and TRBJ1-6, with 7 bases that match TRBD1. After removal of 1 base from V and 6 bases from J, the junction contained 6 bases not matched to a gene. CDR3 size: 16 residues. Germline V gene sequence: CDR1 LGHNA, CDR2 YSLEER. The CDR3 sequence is CASSQGTGTVNSPLHF. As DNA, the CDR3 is TGCGCCAGCAGCCAAGGAACTGGGACAGTTAATTCACCCCTCCACTTT.

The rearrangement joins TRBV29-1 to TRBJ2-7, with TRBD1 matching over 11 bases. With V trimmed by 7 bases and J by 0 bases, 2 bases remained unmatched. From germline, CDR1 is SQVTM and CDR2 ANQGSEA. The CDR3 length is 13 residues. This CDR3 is CSAGTGGSYEQYF. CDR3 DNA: TGCAGCGCAGGGACAGGGGGCTCCTACGAGCAGTACTTC.

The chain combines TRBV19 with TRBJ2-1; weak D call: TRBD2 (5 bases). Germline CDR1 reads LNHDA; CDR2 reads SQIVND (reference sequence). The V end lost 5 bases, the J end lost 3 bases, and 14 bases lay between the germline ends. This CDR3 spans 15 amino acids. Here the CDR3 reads CASSPYLRGYNEQFF. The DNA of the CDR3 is TGTGCCAGTAGTCCCTACCTACGGGGCTACAATGAGCAGTTCTTC.

CDR3 amino acids: CASSLGGTALTEAFF. The CDR3 DNA is TGTGCCAGCAGCTTAGGAGGGACAGCCCTCACTGAAGCTTTCTTT. The V and J genes are TRBV11-3 and TRBJ1-1; 7 bases fit TRBD1. This CDR3 region has 15 residues. V was clipped by 1 base and J by 4 bases; unmatched bases: 6. The germline CDR1 and CDR2 sequences are SGHNT and YENEEA.